The 17 T cell receptor beta chains reported below all come from one sample, sequenced in a study of human T cells and chemical hapten exposure. Time point specified: patch test 2, 6 weeks after DPC sensitization. The sample's treatment: therapeutic diphenylcyclopropenone sensitization with weekly scalp DPC. Using its own MiXCR run on the RACE reads, TCRdb lists one record per CDR3 protein. The sample contains approximately 89,000 distinct CDR3 sequences, roughly 10% of which appear only once. Sample: whole blood, taken in connection with sensitization to the hapten diphenylcyclopropenone (DPC). All receptors come from a woman aged 25 to 39 with alopecia areata. Some clones in this sample may be carry-over from other donors' samples.

This clonotype was observed at least ten times. The gene calls are TRBV12-2 and TRBJ1-5; TRBD1 is the table's D call and was not checked against the DNA. TRBV12-2 is designated a pseudogene. The CDR3 loop spans 13 amino acids. This CDR3 reads CASRSGRAQPQHF. The CDR3 DNA is TGTGCAAGTCGTTCAGGCAGGGCACAGCCCCAGCATTTT.

This clonotype was recorded a few times. The chain is built from TRBV10-3 and TRBJ1-6, with 7 bases that match TRBD1. Germline CDR1 is ENHRY and CDR2 is SYGVKD. There are 12 residues in the CDR3. The trim removed 10 bases at V and 6 bases at J, leaving 3 bases unmatched. CDR3 protein: CATSGGNSPLHF. CDR3 in DNA: TGTGCCACCTCAGGGGGTAATTCACCCCTCCACTTT.

There are many counts of this clonotype. The CDR3 loop is CASSFSGTSTDTQYF. The CDR3, as DNA: TGTGCCAGCAGCTTCTCCGGAACAAGCACAGATACGCAGTATTTT. The chain couples TRBV7-9 to TRBJ2-3; D is ambiguous. The CDR3 is made up of 15 amino acids. The V end was cut by 3 bases, the J end by 0 bases, with 10 bases between. Germline-derived CDR1 and CDR2 are SEHNR and FQNEAQ (reference sequence).

CDR3 nucleotides: TGTGCCAGCAGCCCACGCAGACAATCAGGGGATACGCAGTATTTT. The encoded protein is CASSPRRQSGDTQYF. The chain is built from TRBV4-2 and TRBJ2-3; maybe TRBD1 (5 bases). CDR1 and CDR2 (germline): LGHNA, YNFKEQ. V was trimmed by 4 bases and J by 6 bases, leaving 17 bases between them. The CDR3 sequence is 15 residues long.

This clonotype was seen a few times. J is TRBJ1-4 and V is TRBV5-5; D possibly corresponds to TRBD1 (5 bases). Germline V lookup: CDR1 SGHKS, CDR2 YYEKEE (reference sequence). Trimming pared 2 bases from V and 8 bases from J, leaving 13 bases between. The CDR3 contains 14 residues. CDR3 in amino acids: CASSFAGYNEKLFF. CDR3 nucleotide sequence: TGTGCCAGCAGCTTCGCAGGGTATAACGAAAAACTGTTTTTT.

This clonotype has only a few counts. CDR3 coding DNA: TGTGCCAGCAGCTTCGGCGCCCCAGATACGCAGTATTTT. Translating it yields CASSFGAPDTQYF. The chain recombines TRBV7-3 with TRBJ2-3, with D hard to call. Germline V gives CDR1 SGHTA, CDR2 FQGTGA. Trimming took off 3 bases at V and 4 bases at J, with 8 bases between the two ends. This CDR3 region has 13 residues.

The V gene is TRBV20-1, the J gene TRBJ1-1; 11 bases map to TRBD1. This CDR3 is 13 amino acids long. Trimming at V came to 1 base and at J to 8 bases, leaving 3 bases not matched to a gene. CDR1 and CDR2 from the germline V gene are DFQATT and SNEGSKA (reference sequence). The CDR3 sequence is CSARAWTGGEAFF. The CDR3 region has the DNA TGCAGTGCTAGAGCTTGGACAGGGGGCGAAGCTTTCTTT.

There are many counts of this clonotype. V is TRBV19 and J is TRBJ2-7; the D gene could be TRBD1 or TRBD2 (5 bases each). Germline V gene lookup returns CDR1 LNHDA and CDR2 SQIVND (reference sequence). The ends were cut back, 5 bases at V and 1 base at J, with 9 bases in the middle. This CDR3 spans 13 amino acids. The CDR3: CASSWDRSYEQYF. The CDR3 region has the DNA TGTGCCAGTAGTTGGGACCGATCCTACGAGCAGTACTTC.

As to this clonotype: The conserved closing phenylalanine or tryptophan is absent in this CDR3, likely reflecting a read error. This sequence joins TRBV2 and TRBJ2-3; D call uncertain. V was trimmed by 5 bases and J by 3 bases, leaving 3 bases between them. This CDR3 contains 11 residues. Germline CDR1 reads SNHLY; CDR2 reads FYNNEI. The CDR3 is CASSWTDTQYL. In nucleotides, the CDR3 is TGTGCCAGCAGTTGGACAGATACGCAGTATTTA.

The chain has TRBV5-1 and TRBJ2-7; no definite D call. Between the trimmed V and J ends, which lost 2 bases and 7 bases, there was a span of 10 bases. The CDR3 totals 12 residues. CDR1 is SGHRS and CDR2 is YFSETQ in the germline V gene. CDR3 protein: CASSFRAGEQYF. CDR3 nucleotide sequence: TGCGCCAGCAGCTTCCGCGCTGGGGAGCAGTACTTC.

V usage is TRBV29-1 and J usage is TRBJ2-2; D ambiguous. Germline CDR1 SQVTM, CDR2 ANQGSEA. V dropped 4 bases and J dropped 4 bases, with 1 base sitting between them. The CDR3 spans 10 residues. CDR3 in amino acids: CSVGTGELFF. The CDR3 nucleotides read TGCAGCGTTGGCACCGGGGAGCTGTTTTTT.

This clonotype showed up many times. The chain couples TRBV6-2 or TRBV6-3 to TRBJ2-1; 12 bases are shared with TRBD2. V trimming: 6 bases; J trimming: 1 base; junction bases outside the gene matches: 10. The CDR3 is 18 residues long. The V gene's germline CDR1 is MNHEY and CDR2 SVGEGT. CDR3 region: CASSRNSGLAGSYNEQFF. The CDR3 DNA reads as TGTGCCAGCAGCCGCAATTCCGGACTAGCGGGGTCCTACAATGAGCAGTTCTTC.

The rearrangement joins TRBV19 to TRBJ2-3; TRBD2 agrees at 7 bases. The CDR3 runs to 15 residues. Trimming at V came to 4 bases and at J to 2 bases, leaving 6 bases not matched to a gene. The germline V gene has CDR1 LNHDA and CDR2 SQIVND (reference sequence). CDR3 residues: CASSTLAAVTDTQYF. DNA for the CDR3: TGTGCCAGTAGTACGCTAGCGGCGGTCACAGATACGCAGTATTTT.

This clonotype was found many times. The rearrangement uses TRBV5-4 and TRBJ1-4; D is possibly TRBD1 (6 bases). The germline CDR1 and CDR2 sequences are SGHNT and YYREEE (reference sequence). The CDR3 sequence is 15 residues long. Trimming pared 4 bases from V and 5 bases from J, leaving 15 bases between. CDR3 amino acids: CASSIQGRGNEKLFF. In DNA form, the CDR3 reads TGTGCCAGCAGCATACAGGGTAGGGGGAATGAAAAACTGTTTTTT.

The chain combines TRBV6-5 with TRBJ1-5; TRBD1 aligns across 7 bases. The CDR3 runs to 13 residues. Trimming at V came to 6 bases and at J to 9 bases, leaving 8 bases not matched to a gene. CDR1 MNHEY and CDR2 SVGAGI come from the germline V gene. CDR3 nucleotide sequence: TGTGCCAGCAGACAGGGGCCCGGGCGGCCCCAGCATTTT. Translated: CASRQGPGRPQHF.

This clonotype has ten or more counts. Written as DNA, the CDR3 is TGTGCCAGCAGCTTAGATCTTGGTGGAGTCGGGGCTTTCTTT. Amino acids: CASSLDLGGVGAFF. The chain uses TRBV11-2 and TRBJ1-1; the D is unclear. V lost 0 bases to trimming and J lost 11 bases, with 16 bases between them. The CDR3 totals 14 residues. Germline assignment: CDR1 SGHAT and CDR2 FQNNGV.

This clonotype was picked up many times. The chain combines TRBV12-3 or TRBV12-4 with TRBJ2-3; D is unresolved. With 5 bases removed from V and 5 bases from J, the gap between germline ends came to 11 bases. This CDR3 region has 13 residues. In DNA form, the CDR3 reads TGTGCCAGCAGTCCTCAACTAATAGATACGCAGTATTTT. Translated: CASSPQLIDTQYF.